This T cell receptor beta chain is from a study of blood T cell repertoires in COVID-19. Study-wide background: The cDNA or gDNA used as material had been derived from T cells, B-cell-depleted T cells, or PBMCs.

Original methodology: It was from reference gene primer amplification that nucleated cell counts were estimated. The data were produced by immunoSEQ multiplex PCR, yet TCRdb's version contains in-frame clones alone and is incomplete. D and trimming come from the DNA, and the V and J calls and clone size come from that table. This sample has under 110,000 clones; 87% occur once, and the top ten carry 11%. CDR1 is LNHNV and CDR2 is YYDKDF in the germline V gene (reference sequence). This CDR3 is 16 amino acids long. V shed 1 base and J shed 0 bases, with 11 bases lying between them. This receptor was obtained from a woman aged 25-40 years with acute or convalescent COVID-19. Sequenced material: peripheral blood. The chain links TRBV15 to TRBJ2-3, with D tentatively TRBD1 (6 bases). CDR3 in amino acids: CATSRVTGMSTDTQYF. CDR3 DNA: TGTGCCACCAGCAGAGTAACAGGGATGAGCACAGATACGCAGTATTTT. Full variable domain (rest looked up from reference TRBV15 and TRBJ2-3): DAMVIQNPRYQVTQFGKPVTLSCSQTLNHNVMYWYQQKSSQAPKLLFHYYDKDFNNEADTPDNFQSRRPNTSFCFLDIRSPGLGDTAMYLCATSRVTGMSTDTQYFGPGTRLTVL.